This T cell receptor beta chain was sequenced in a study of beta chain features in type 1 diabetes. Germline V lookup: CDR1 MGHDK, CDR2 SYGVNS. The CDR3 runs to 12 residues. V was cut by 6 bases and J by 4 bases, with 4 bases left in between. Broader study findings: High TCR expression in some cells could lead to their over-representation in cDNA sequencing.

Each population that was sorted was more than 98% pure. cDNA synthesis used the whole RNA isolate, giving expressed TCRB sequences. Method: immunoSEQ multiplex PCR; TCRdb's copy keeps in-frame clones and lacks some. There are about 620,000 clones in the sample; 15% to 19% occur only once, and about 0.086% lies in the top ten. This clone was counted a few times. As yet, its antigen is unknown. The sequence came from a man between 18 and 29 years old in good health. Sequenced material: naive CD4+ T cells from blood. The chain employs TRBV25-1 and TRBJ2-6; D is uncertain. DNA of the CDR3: TGTGCCAGCAGATCGGGGGCCAACGTCCTGACTTTC. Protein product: CASRSGANVLTF.